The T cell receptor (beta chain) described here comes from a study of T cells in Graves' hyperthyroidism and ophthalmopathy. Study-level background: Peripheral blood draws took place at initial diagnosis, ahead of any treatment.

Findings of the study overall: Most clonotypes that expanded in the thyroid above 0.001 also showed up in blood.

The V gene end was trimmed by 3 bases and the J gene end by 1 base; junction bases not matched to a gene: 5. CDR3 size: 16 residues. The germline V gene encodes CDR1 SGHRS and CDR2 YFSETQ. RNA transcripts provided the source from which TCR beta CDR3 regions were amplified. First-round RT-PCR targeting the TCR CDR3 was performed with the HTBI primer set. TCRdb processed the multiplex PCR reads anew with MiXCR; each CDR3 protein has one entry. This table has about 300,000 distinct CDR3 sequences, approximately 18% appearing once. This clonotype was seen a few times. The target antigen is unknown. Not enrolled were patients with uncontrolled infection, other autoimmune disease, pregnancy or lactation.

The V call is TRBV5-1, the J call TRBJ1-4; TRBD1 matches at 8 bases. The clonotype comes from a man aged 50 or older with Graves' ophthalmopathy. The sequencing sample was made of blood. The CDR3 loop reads CASSWSGQGTNEKLFF. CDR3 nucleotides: TGCGCCAGCAGCTGGTCCGGACAGGGAACTAATGAAAAACTGTTTTTT.